Below, 9 T cell receptor beta chains from the same sample are listed, as sequenced in a study of shared clonotypes between healthy human individuals. Sequencing used immunoSEQ multiplex PCR; TCRdb keeps in-frame clones, though not all of them. The table includes approximately 740,000 clones, 80% to 95% detected once. CD45RO-negative cells were positively selected for CCR7, leaving out terminally differentiated effector memory CD45RA+ cells. Source material: naive CD8+ T cells sorted from blood. These receptors were collected from a young man in good health.

To note about this clone: This may come from a read error, since a much larger clone is one base off. The chain uses TRBV19 and TRBJ2-7, with TRBD2 matching over 12 bases. V was pared by 5 bases and J by 4 bases, with 3 bases of the junction left unmatched. CDR1 is LNHDA and CDR2 is SQIVND in the germline V gene (reference sequence). This CDR3 has 14 amino acids. The CDR3 is CASSAGLAGYEQYF. The DNA of the CDR3 is TGTGCCAGTAGTGCGGGACTAGCGGGTTACGAGCAGTACTTC.

This chain links TRBV7-9 with TRBJ1-2, with 8 bases identical to TRBD1. The CDR3 loop spans 14 amino acids. In germline, CDR1 is SEHNR, CDR2 FQNEAQ (reference sequence). V lost 5 bases to trimming and J lost 8 bases; unmatched junction nucleotides: 10. CDR3 nucleotides: TGTGCCAGCAGCCTAACGACAGGGGAAGGGGGCTACACCTTC. Amino acids: CASSLTTGEGGYTF.

The chain employs TRBV5-6 and TRBJ2-7; D may match TRBD1 or TRBD2 (5 bases each). Germline CDR1 and CDR2: SGHDT and YYEEEE. The CDR3 is 15 amino acids. The ends were cut back, 3 bases at V and 0 bases at J, with 13 bases in the middle. The CDR3 loop is CASSWDPRSSYEQYF. CDR3 sequence (DNA): TGTGCCAGCAGCTGGGACCCCCGGAGCTCCTACGAGCAGTACTTC.

J is TRBJ2-7 and V is TRBV5-5; 7 bases align to TRBD1. The CDR3 is 14 amino acids. V was clipped by 3 bases and J by 0 bases; unmatched bases: 3. The germline V gene has CDR1 SGHKS and CDR2 YYEKEE (reference sequence). The CDR3, as DNA: TGTGCCAGCAGCTGGGGACAGAGCTCCTACGAGCAGTACTTC. Protein sequence: CASSWGQSSYEQYF.

The rearrangement joins TRBV10-3 to TRBJ1-5; TRBD1 matches 11 bases. CDR3 length equals 16 residues. The germline V gene has CDR1 ENHRY and CDR2 SYGVKD. V lost 3 bases and J lost 4; bases outside the gene matches: 5. CDR3 loop: CAISEGGQGGNQPQHF. CDR3 nucleotides: TGTGCCATCAGTGAAGGGGGACAGGGGGGAAATCAGCCCCAGCATTTT.

The V call is TRBV30, the J call TRBJ2-6; unclear D gene. Germline V gene data show CDR1 as GTSNPN and CDR2 as SVGIG (reference sequence). The CDR3 runs to 14 residues. V gave up 2 bases and J gave up 4 bases, with 9 bases separating them. The CDR3: CAWSTGRGANVLTF. CDR3 DNA sequence: TGTGCCTGGAGTACCGGGCGGGGGGCCAACGTCCTGACTTTC.

This chain joins TRBV5-8 and TRBJ2-1; D possibly corresponds to TRBD1 (6 bases). The germline CDR1 and CDR2 sequences are SGHTS and YDEGEE. Trimming removed 3 bases at V and 0 bases at J, with 13 bases between. The CDR3 extends over 16 amino acids. The CDR3 is CASSSGVLGSYNEQFF. CDR3 coding DNA: TGTGCCAGCAGCTCAGGGGTCTTAGGCTCCTACAATGAGCAGTTCTTC.

This chain uses TRBV15 with TRBJ1-4; no clear D gene. In germline, CDR1 is LNHNV, CDR2 YYDKDF (reference sequence). The V gene lost 0 bases and the J gene lost 6 bases, with 5 bases spanning the gap. The CDR3 is 13 residues long. The DNA for the CDR3 is TGTGCCACCAGCAGAGATAGTTATGAAAAACTGTTTTTT. This sequence encodes CATSRDSYEKLFF.

Turning to this clone: This specimen includes other DNA sequences encoding the same CDR3. This chain uses TRBV14 with TRBJ2-1; no reliable D call. V was pared by 1 base and J by 3 bases, with 4 bases between. Germline V gene data show CDR1 as SGHDN and CDR2 as FVKESK. This CDR3 region has 13 residues. Here the CDR3 DNA reads TGTGCCAGCAGCCAAGTTAACTACAATGAGCAGTTCTTC. This sequence encodes CASSQVNYNEQFF.